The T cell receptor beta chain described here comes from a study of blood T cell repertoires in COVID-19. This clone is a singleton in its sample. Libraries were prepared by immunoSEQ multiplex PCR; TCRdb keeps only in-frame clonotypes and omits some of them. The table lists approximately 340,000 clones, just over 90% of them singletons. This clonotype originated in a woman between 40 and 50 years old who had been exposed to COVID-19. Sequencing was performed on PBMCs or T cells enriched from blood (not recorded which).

The CDR3 reads CASSLRLAGAGDTQYF. The CDR3 DNA sequence: TGTGCCAGCAGCCTCCGACTAGCGGGAGCCGGAGATACGCAGTATTTT. This sequence joins TRBV14 and TRBJ2-3, with TRBD2 matching 12 bases. The CDR3 has 16 amino acids. The V segment lost 4 bases and the J segment 5 bases; nucleotides outside the gene matches: 7. Germline V gene lookup returns CDR1 SGHDN and CDR2 FVKESK.